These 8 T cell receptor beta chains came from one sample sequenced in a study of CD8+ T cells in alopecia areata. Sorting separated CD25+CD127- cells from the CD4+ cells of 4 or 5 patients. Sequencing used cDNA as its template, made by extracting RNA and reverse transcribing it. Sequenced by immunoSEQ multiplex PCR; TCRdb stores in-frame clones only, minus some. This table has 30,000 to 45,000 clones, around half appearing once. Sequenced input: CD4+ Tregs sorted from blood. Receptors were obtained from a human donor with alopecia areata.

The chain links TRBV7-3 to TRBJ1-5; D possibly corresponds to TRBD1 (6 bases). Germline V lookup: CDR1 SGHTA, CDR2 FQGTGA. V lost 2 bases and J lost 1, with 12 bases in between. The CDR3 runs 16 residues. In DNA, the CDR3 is TGTGCCAGCAGCTTAGTCCAGGGGCTAAGCAATCAGCCCCAGCATTTT. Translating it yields CASSLVQGLSNQPQHF.

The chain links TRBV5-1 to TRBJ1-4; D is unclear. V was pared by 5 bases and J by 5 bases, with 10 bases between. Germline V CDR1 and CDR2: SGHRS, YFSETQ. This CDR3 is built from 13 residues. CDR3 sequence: CASSARFNEKLFF. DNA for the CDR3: TGCGCCAGCAGTGCAAGGTTCAATGAAAAACTGTTTTTT.

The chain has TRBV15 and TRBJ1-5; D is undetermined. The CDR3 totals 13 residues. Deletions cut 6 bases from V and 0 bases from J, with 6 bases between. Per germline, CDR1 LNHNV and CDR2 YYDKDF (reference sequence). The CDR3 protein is CATSFGSNQPQHF. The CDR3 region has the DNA TGTGCCACCAGTTTCGGTAGCAATCAGCCCCAGCATTTT.

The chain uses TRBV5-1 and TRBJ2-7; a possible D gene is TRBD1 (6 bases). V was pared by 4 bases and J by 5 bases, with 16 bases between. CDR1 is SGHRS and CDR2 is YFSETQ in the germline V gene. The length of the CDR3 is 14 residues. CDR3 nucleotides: TGCGCCAGCAGCAGGAGCAGGGGAACCAACGAGCAGTACTTC. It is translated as CASSRSRGTNEQYF.

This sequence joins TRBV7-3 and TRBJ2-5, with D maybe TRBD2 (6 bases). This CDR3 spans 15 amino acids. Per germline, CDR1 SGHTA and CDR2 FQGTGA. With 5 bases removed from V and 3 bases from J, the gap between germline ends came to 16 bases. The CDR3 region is CASSPGPGEEETQYF. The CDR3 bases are TGTGCCAGCAGCCCCGGTCCGGGGGAGGAAGAGACCCAGTACTTC.

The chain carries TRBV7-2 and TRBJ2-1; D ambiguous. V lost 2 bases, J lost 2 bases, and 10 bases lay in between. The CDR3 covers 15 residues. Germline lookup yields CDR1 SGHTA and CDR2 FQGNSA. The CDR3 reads CASSLRGLPYNEQFF. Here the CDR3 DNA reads TGTGCCAGCAGCTTACGAGGCTTACCCTACAATGAGCAGTTCTTC.

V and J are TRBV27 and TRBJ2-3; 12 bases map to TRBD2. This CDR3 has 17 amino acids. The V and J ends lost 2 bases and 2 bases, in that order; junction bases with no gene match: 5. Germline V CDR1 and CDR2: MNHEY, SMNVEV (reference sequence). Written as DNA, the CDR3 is TGTGCCAGCAGTTTAGGGAGGACTAGCGGGAACACAGATACGCAGTATTTT. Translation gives CASSLGRTSGNTDTQYF.

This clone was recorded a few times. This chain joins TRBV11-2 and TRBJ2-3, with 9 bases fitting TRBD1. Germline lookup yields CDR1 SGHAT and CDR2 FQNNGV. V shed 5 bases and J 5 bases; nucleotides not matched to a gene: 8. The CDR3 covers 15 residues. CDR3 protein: CASSPGTGRVDTQYF. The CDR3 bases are TGTGCCAGCAGCCCGGGGACAGGGCGGGTAGATACGCAGTATTTT.